This T cell receptor (beta chain) emerged from a study of chemoradiotherapy in HPV16-positive cancers. Per germline, CDR1 SGHVS and CDR2 FQNEAQ. Trimming removed 5 bases from V and 0 bases from J; junction bases left unmatched: 7. The CDR3 length is 16 residues. The assay was immunoSEQ multiplex PCR, and TCRdb's table has in-frame clones only and misses some. Of tens of thousands of clones in the sample, 84% were seen once. The chain carries TRBV7-8 and TRBJ1-1; 9 bases are a match to TRBD1. This sequence was found in a human donor with HPV-associated anogenital cancer. Here the sequenced sample was blood, taken from a patient who underwent chemoradiotherapy. CDR3 sequence (DNA): TGTGCCAGCAGCAAGACAGGGGGTAACATGAACACTGAAGCTTTCTTT. Encoded protein: CASSKTGGNMNTEAFF.